The 19 T cell receptor beta chains below were found in one sample sequenced in a study of Graves' ophthalmopathy and Graves' hyperthyroidism. RNA transcripts were the template, and TCR beta CDR3 regions were amplified from them. The first round was an RT-PCR with HTBI primers, and the second round was a multiplex PCR. In TCRdb, the multiplex PCR reads were re-called with MiXCR into one record per CDR3 protein. The sample contains about 220,000 distinct CDR3 sequences, 20% to 25% of which appear only once. The sample consisted of peripheral blood. The origin of the receptors is a woman between 50 and 59 years old with Graves' ophthalmopathy.

Of note for this clonotype: A read error may explain this, as a much larger clone is one base away. This rearrangement joins TRBV18 to TRBJ2-5, with TRBD1 matching 7 bases. The germline gives CDR1 KGHSH, CDR2 LQKENI. CDR3 length equals 15 residues. With 0 bases clipped from V and 2 bases from J, the junction kept 3 bases outside the gene matches. The CDR3 spells CASSPPPDRQETQYF. The CDR3 DNA reads TGTGCCAGCTCACCACCCCCGGACAGGCAAGAGACCCAGTACTTC.

This clonotype was observed a few times. V is TRBV3-1 and J is TRBJ2-7, with 7 positions matching TRBD2. V was clipped by 4 bases and J by 2 bases; unmatched bases: 2. The CDR3 totals 13 residues. Germline CDR1 LGHDT, CDR2 YNNKEL (reference sequence). CDR3: CASSRLAAYEQYF. The CDR3 coding sequence is TGTGCCAGCAGCCGACTAGCAGCCTACGAGCAGTACTTC.

This clonotype was seen a few times. The chain recombines TRBV4-1 with TRBJ2-2, with D perhaps assigned TRBD1 or TRBD2 (5 bases each). Trimming stripped 4 bases from V and 4 bases from J, with 13 bases between. The CDR3 covers 15 residues. Germline CDR1 MGHRA, CDR2 YSYEKL. CDR3 sequence: CASSLSGTVTGELFF. The CDR3 DNA sequence: TGCGCCAGCAGCCTTTCCGGGACGGTCACCGGGGAGCTGTTTTTT.

Only a few counts were recorded for this clonotype. The chain combines TRBV7-2 with TRBJ1-1; tentative D call: TRBD1 (6 bases). V lost 5 bases and J 4 bases, leaving 14 bases between the germline ends. The germline V gene has CDR1 SGHTA and CDR2 FQGNSA. This CDR3 is built from 14 residues. The CDR3, as DNA: TGTGCCAGCAGCCCCGAACAGGGCGGCACTGAAGCTTTCTTT. Translated: CASSPEQGGTEAFF.

There are many counts of this clonotype. CDR3 in DNA: TGTGCCAGTAGTATAGCCCAGGGCACTGAAGCTTTCTTT. This sequence encodes CASSIAQGTEAFF. The V call is TRBV19, the J call TRBJ1-1, with D possibly TRBD1 on 5 matching bases. This CDR3 region has 13 residues. V was shortened by 1 base and J by 4 bases, with 7 bases between the two germline ends. CDR1 is LNHDA and CDR2 is SQIVND in the germline V gene (reference sequence). Full variable domain (outside the CDR3, taken from reference TRBV19 and TRBJ1-1): DGGITQSPKYLFRKEGQNVTLSCEQNLNHDAMYWYRQDPGQGLRLIYYSQIVNDFQKGDIAEGYSVSREKKESFPLTVTSAQKNPTAFYLCASSIAQGTEAFFGQGTRLTVV.

This clonotype appeared many times. V is TRBV6-4 and J is TRBJ1-3; no clear D. The CDR3 runs to 17 residues. Per the germline V gene, CDR1 is MRHNA and CDR2 is SNTAGT. Between the trimmed V and J ends, which lost 5 bases and 3 bases, there was a span of 20 bases. CDR3 sequence reads: CASSPGFSLTSGNTIYF. The CDR3 DNA follows: TGTGCCAGCAGTCCCGGTTTTTCGTTAACTAGTGGAAACACCATATATTTT.

This clonotype showed up many times. This chain joins TRBV28 and TRBJ2-7, with TRBD1 matching 7 bases. The junction had 12 bases not matched to a gene; V was cut back by 6 bases and J by 4 bases. Germline V gene lookup returns CDR1 MDHEN and CDR2 SYDVKM. The CDR3 contains 15 residues. The CDR3 region has the DNA TGTGCCAGCAGGACCTCCGGGACAGTGGATTACGAGCAGTACTTC. It translates to CASRTSGTVDYEQYF.

This clonotype showed up many times. V and J are TRBV7-9 and TRBJ2-7; TRBD2 aligns across 9 bases. Trimming took 5 bases from V and 3 from J; bases not matched to a gene: 5. The CDR3 totals 14 residues. Germline CDR1 and CDR2: SEHNR and FQNEAQ (reference sequence). The CDR3, as DNA: TGTGCCAGCAGCCCTGGGACTAGCTTCTACGAGCAGTACTTC. Amino acid sequence: CASSPGTSFYEQYF.

This clonotype appeared many times. The chain uses TRBV20-1 and TRBJ2-4; D unresolved. Looked up from germline, CDR1 is DFQATT and CDR2 is SNEGSKA (reference sequence). With 4 bases removed from V and 2 bases from J, the gap between germline ends came to 3 bases. The CDR3 is 11 amino acids. This CDR3 reads CSAMTKNIQYF. For the CDR3, the DNA is TGCAGTGCTATGACCAAAAACATTCAGTACTTC.

At least ten counts were recorded for this clonotype. The V gene is TRBV7-2, the J gene TRBJ2-7; 9 nucleotides align to TRBD1. The V gene's germline CDR1 is SGHTA and CDR2 FQGNSA. Trimming removed 2 bases from V and 5 bases from J; junction bases left unmatched: 10. The length of the CDR3 is 16 residues. The CDR3 DNA sequence: TGTGCCAGCAGCTTACGCGCCGGGACAGGGCTACACGAGCAGTACTTC. This codes for CASSLRAGTGLHEQYF.

This clonotype has ten or more counts. This chain connects TRBV6-5 to TRBJ1-2, with D perhaps TRBD1 (5 bases). The CDR3 is 15 amino acids. Deletions cut 7 bases from V and 4 bases from J, with 19 bases between. Germline V gene sequence: CDR1 MNHEY, CDR2 SVGAGI. The CDR3 reads CASILGQGSSYGYTF. The CDR3 DNA sequence: TGTGCCAGCATACTTGGTCAGGGTTCTTCCTATGGCTACACCTTC.

This clonotype appeared many times. The gene calls are TRBV19 and TRBJ1-1; no clear D gene. CDR1 LNHDA and CDR2 SQIVND come from the germline V gene (reference sequence). This CDR3 comprises 14 residues. Trimming took 5 bases from V and 4 from J, leaving 14 bases between them. This chain's CDR3 is CASSRGEGGTEAFF. The CDR3 DNA reads as TGTGCCAGTAGTCGCGGGGAGGGCGGCACTGAAGCTTTCTTT.

This clonotype was seen more than once but under ten times. The rearrangement joins TRBV9 to TRBJ2-2; D might be TRBD1 or TRBD2, each matching 5 bases. The CDR3 is made up of 15 amino acids. The germline gives CDR1 SGDLS, CDR2 YYNGEE. Trimming removed 0 bases at V and 0 bases at J, with 6 bases between. CDR3 nucleotides: TGTGCCAGCAGCGTAGGGGGGTCGAACACCGGGGAGCTGTTTTTT. It codes for CASSVGGSNTGELFF.

This clonotype was seen repeatedly, ten times or more. CDR3 region: CASSGIGENQPQHF. CDR3 nucleotides: TGTGCCAGCAGCGGAATTGGGGAGAATCAGCCCCAGCATTTT. V and J are TRBV2 and TRBJ1-5, with no clear D. The CDR3 extends over 14 amino acids. CDR1 SNHLY and CDR2 FYNNEI come from the germline V gene. Trimming took 6 bases from V and 4 from J, leaving 13 bases between them.

This clonotype was recorded at least ten times. The chain employs TRBV25-1 and TRBJ2-7, with TRBD2 matching over 9 bases. Germline loops: CDR1 MGHDK, CDR2 SYGVNS. J was trimmed by 4 bases and V by 10 bases; bases with no gene match: 11. The CDR3 spans 14 residues. CDR3 amino acids: CATSGGRAGYEQYF. The CDR3 DNA sequence: TGTGCCACCAGCGGCGGGAGGGCCGGGTACGAGCAGTACTTC.

This clonotype was counted at least ten times. CDR3 sequence reads: CASSKTGTHYGYTF. In DNA form, the CDR3 reads TGTGCCAGTAGTAAAACCGGGACCCACTATGGCTACACCTTC. The chain combines TRBV19 with TRBJ1-2; TRBD1 is a possible D gene (5 bases). Trimming took off 4 bases at V and 3 bases at J, with 12 bases between the two ends. The CDR3 is made up of 14 amino acids. Germline-derived CDR1 and CDR2 are LNHDA and SQIVND (reference sequence). Full variable domain (remainder filled in from reference TRBV19 and TRBJ1-2): DGGITQSPKYLFRKEGQNVTLSCEQNLNHDAMYWYRQDPGQGLRLIYYSQIVNDFQKGDIAEGYSVSREKKESFPLTVTSAQKNPTAFYLCASSKTGTHYGYTFGSGTRLTVV.

This clonotype has ten or more counts. The chain has TRBV7-9 and TRBJ2-5; TRBD2 aligns across 12 bases. Looked up from germline, CDR1 is SEHNR and CDR2 is FQNEAQ (reference sequence). This CDR3 has 16 amino acids. The V segment lost 5 bases and the J segment 4 bases; nucleotides outside the gene matches: 8. CDR3 sequence (DNA): TGTGCCAGCAGCGTTCGACTAGCGGGAGATGGAGAGACCCAGTACTTC. Its translation: CASSVRLAGDGETQYF.

There are many counts of this clonotype. One end of the junction fails to match germline, which may point to a read error. The rearrangement uses TRBV30 and TRBJ2-7; D might be TRBD2 (6 bases). Looked up from germline, CDR1 is GTSNPN and CDR2 is SVGIG (reference sequence). The CDR3 contains 13 residues. The CDR3 reads CAWSSLARGSRHF. CDR3 bases: TGTGCCTGGAGTTCCCTCGCGCGGGGTAGCCGGCACTTC. The full variable domain, in which reference TRBV30 and TRBJ2-7 provide the parts outside the CDR3, is SQTIHQWPATLVQPVGSPLSLECTVEGTSNPNLYWYRQAAGRGLQLLFYSVGIGQISSEVPQNLSASRPQDRQFILSSKKLLLSDSGFYLCAWSSLARGSRHFGPGTRLTVT.

This clonotype was counted at least ten times. The V and J genes are TRBV12-3 or TRBV12-4 and TRBJ2-7; a weak D match, TRBD2 (6 bases). The V end lost 8 bases, the J end lost 3 bases, and 17 bases lay between the germline ends. The CDR3 length is 14 residues. CDR3 residues: CASGSGGTVYEQYF. The DNA of the CDR3 is TGTGCCAGCGGTAGTGGCGGGACGGTCTACGAGCAGTACTTC.